The 25 T cell receptor beta chains listed next were all sequenced from one sample in a study of naive and memory T cell subsets. An equimolar mix of two oligonucleotides served as the beta constant-region primer for TRBC1 and TRBC2. TCRdb called the UMI-ligation and nested PCR reads again in MiXCR, with one record for every CDR3 protein. The table lists 81,000 or so distinct CDR3 sequences, about 7% of them singletons. The sequenced sample was central memory CD4+ T cells from blood. The receptors were gathered from a human donor in good health.

The table lists this clonotype with many counts. The rearrangement joins TRBV20-1 to TRBJ2-7; D is uncertain. Between the trimmed V and J ends, which lost 0 bases and 7 bases, there was a span of 13 bases. The CDR3 spans 13 residues. Germline V gene data show CDR1 as DFQATT and CDR2 as SNEGSKA (reference sequence). DNA of the CDR3: TGCAGTGCTAGAGATAGACGTGTGGGAGAGCAGTACTTC. It codes for CSARDRRVGEQYF.

This clonotype has at least ten counts. The chain uses TRBV7-8 and TRBJ1-1; unclear D gene. The CDR3 spans 16 residues. CDR1 is SGHVS and CDR2 is FQNEAQ in the germline V gene. With 1 base removed from V and 1 base from J, the gap between germline ends came to 13 bases. The CDR3 coding sequence is TGTGCCAGCAGCTTAGGGTTCAAGGTAACGAACACTGAAGCTTTCTTT. Protein product: CASSLGFKVTNTEAFF. The full variable domain, in which reference TRBV7-8 and TRBJ1-1 provide the parts outside the CDR3, is GAGVSQSPRYKVAKRGQDVALRCDPISGHVSLFWYQQALGQGPEFLTYFQNEAQLDKSGLPSDRFFAERPEGSVSTLKIQRTQQEDSAVYLCASSLGFKVTNTEAFFGQGTRLTVV.

This clonotype has ten or more counts. The V gene is TRBV10-3, the J gene TRBJ2-1; 9 bases are shared with TRBD2. J gave up 0 bases and V 3 bases, and 12 bases lay outside the gene matches. CDR3 length: 19 amino acids. The V gene's germline CDR1 is ENHRY and CDR2 SYGVKD. CDR3 protein: CAISEGLLAGPSSYNEQFF. The DNA of the CDR3 is TGTGCCATCAGTGAAGGGTTACTAGCGGGTCCGAGCTCCTACAATGAGCAGTTCTTC.

This clonotype was counted many times. This chain links TRBV28 with TRBJ2-3, with D unresolved. The CDR3 spans 12 residues. V was trimmed by 1 base and J by 4 bases, leaving 3 bases between them. Germline CDR1 is MDHEN and CDR2 is SYDVKM. This chain's CDR3 is CASSLSPDTQYF. CDR3 DNA sequence: TGTGCCAGCAGTTTATCTCCAGATACGCAGTATTTT.

The J gene is TRBJ2-5, the V gene TRBV10-3, with D maybe TRBD2 (7 bases). Germline lookup yields CDR1 ENHRY and CDR2 SYGVKD. Trimming pared 10 bases from V and 2 bases from J, leaving 11 bases between. The CDR3 consists of 12 residues. The CDR3 reads CATRGAQETQYF. CDR3 bases: TGTGCCACTCGGGGGGCACAAGAGACCCAGTACTTC.

This clonotype was counted only a few times. This chain joins TRBV7-2 and TRBJ1-3, with 8 bases lining up with TRBD1. CDR1 and CDR2 (germline): SGHTA, FQGNSA. V was pared by 10 bases and J by 4 bases, with 6 bases of the junction left unmatched. The CDR3 is 13 residues long. CDR3 in DNA: TGTGCCACCCGGACAGGGTGGGGAAACACCATATATTTT. It yields the protein CATRTGWGNTIYF.

This clonotype was counted ten times or more. V usage is TRBV5-4 and J usage is TRBJ1-6; D possibly corresponds to TRBD1 (6 bases). Germline lookup yields CDR1 SGHNT and CDR2 YYREEE (reference sequence). The CDR3 is made up of 15 amino acids. V was cut by 4 bases and J by 6 bases, with 14 bases left in between. CDR3 amino acids: CASSIGQSLNSPLHF. The DNA of the CDR3 is TGTGCCAGCAGCATCGGACAGAGCCTTAATTCACCCCTCCACTTT.

In this sample, this clonotype turned up a few times. The V call is TRBV5-1, the J call TRBJ2-3, with TRBD1 matching over 7 bases. V trimming: 0 bases; J trimming: 8 bases; junction bases outside the gene matches: 6. The germline V gene encodes CDR1 SGHRS and CDR2 YFSETQ. The length of the CDR3 is 14 residues. Here the CDR3 reads CASSLGDRDATQYF. The DNA of the CDR3 is TGCGCCAGCAGCTTGGGTGACAGGGATGCTACGCAGTATTTT.

The table lists this clonotype with a few counts. The V call is TRBV20-1, the J call TRBJ2-3, with D unresolved. The germline V gene has CDR1 DFQATT and CDR2 SNEGSKA (reference sequence). The CDR3 extends over 15 amino acids. Between the trimmed V and J ends, which lost 4 bases and 6 bases, there was a span of 20 bases. CDR3 residues: CSATAAIRLVDTQYF. The CDR3 DNA follows: TGCAGTGCTACTGCAGCGATCCGTCTGGTGGATACGCAGTATTTT.

V and J are TRBV15 and TRBJ1-5; D gene ambiguous. The length of the CDR3 is 13 residues. V lost 2 bases and J 0 bases, leaving 2 bases between the germline ends. Germline V lookup: CDR1 LNHNV, CDR2 YYDKDF (reference sequence). CDR3 nucleotides: TGTGCCACCAGCAGAAATAGCAATCAGCCCCAGCATTTT. Protein: CATSRNSNQPQHF.

This clonotype was observed many times. This chain joins TRBV29-1 and TRBJ1-1; a possible D gene is TRBD1 (5 bases). CDR1 and CDR2 (germline): SQVTM, ANQGSEA. V was trimmed by 1 base and J by 5 bases, leaving 14 bases between them. The CDR3 sequence is 14 residues long. The CDR3 bases are TGCAGCGTTGAAGGGGGACTTTTAGGGACTGAAGCTTTCTTT. This encodes CSVEGGLLGTEAFF. The full variable domain, its missing parts supplied by reference TRBV29-1 and TRBJ1-1, is SAVISQKPSRDICQRGTSLTIQCQVDSQVTMMFWYRQQPGQSLTLIATANQGSEATYESGFVIDKFPISRPNLTFSTLTVSNMSPEDSSIYLCSVEGGLLGTEAFFGQGTRLTVV.

This clonotype showed up just a few times. The genes are TRBV19 and TRBJ1-4; TRBD1 agrees at 9 bases. The V gene's germline CDR1 is LNHDA and CDR2 SQIVND (reference sequence). The length of the CDR3 is 16 residues. V shed 2 bases, J shed 7 bases, and the junction held 8 bases outside the gene matches. DNA of the CDR3: TGTGCCAGTAGTATATCCCGGACAGGGGCGGCTGAAAAACTGTTTTTT. Its translation: CASSISRTGAAEKLFF. Full variable domain (rest looked up from reference TRBV19 and TRBJ1-4): DGGITQSPKYLFRKEGQNVTLSCEQNLNHDAMYWYRQDPGQGLRLIYYSQIVNDFQKGDIAEGYSVSREKKESFPLTVTSAQKNPTAFYLCASSISRTGAAEKLFFGSGTQLSVL.

This clonotype showed up just a few times. This chain joins TRBV28 and TRBJ2-1; D perhaps matches TRBD1 (5 bases). Trimming removed 3 bases at V and 0 bases at J, with 15 bases between. This CDR3 comprises 17 residues. Germline CDR1 reads MDHEN; CDR2 reads SYDVKM. CDR3 in DNA: TGTGCCAGCAGTTTCAAAGGCAGGGCCTACTCCTACAATGAGCAGTTCTTC. Its protein product is CASSFKGRAYSYNEQFF.

This clonotype was recorded at least ten times. The chain recombines TRBV4-3 with TRBJ1-6; no clear D. In germline, CDR1 is LGHNA, CDR2 YSLEER. The CDR3 sequence is 15 residues long. V lost 8 bases, J lost 4 bases, and 15 bases lay in between. In DNA, the CDR3 is TGCGCCAGCGCACCCATTCGACGGTATAATTCACCCCTCCACTTT. This encodes CASAPIRRYNSPLHF.

V gene TRBV12-3 or TRBV12-4 combines with J gene TRBJ2-7; D might be TRBD1 (5 bases). This CDR3 has 14 residues. V was clipped by 1 base and J by 3 bases, with 10 bases between them. CDR3 sequence: CASSLDLQVYEQYF. In DNA form, the CDR3 reads TGTGCCAGCAGTTTAGACTTACAGGTCTACGAGCAGTACTTC.

This clonotype appeared many times. The chain links TRBV6-6 to TRBJ2-3, with 7 positions matching TRBD2. V was pared by 6 bases and J by 0 bases, with 9 bases of the junction left unmatched. The CDR3 totals 16 residues. Germline V gene sequence: CDR1 MNHNY, CDR2 SVGAGI (reference sequence). The CDR3 region is CASSPRRGTSTDTQYF. Written as DNA, the CDR3 is TGTGCCAGCAGCCCGAGGCGGGGGACTAGCACAGATACGCAGTATTTT.

In its sample, this clonotype was seen many times. The chain employs TRBV29-1 and TRBJ1-1; no clear D gene. Germline assignment: CDR1 SQVTM and CDR2 ANQGSEA. The CDR3 is 13 amino acids. Between the trimmed V and J ends, which lost 5 bases and 5 bases, there was a span of 15 bases. The CDR3 nucleotides read TGCAGCGTTAGTAGGCAGAGGGAGACTGAAGCTTTCTTT. Its translation: CSVSRQRETEAFF.

This clonotype was seen more than once but under ten times. The rearrangement joins TRBV20-1 to TRBJ2-3; 10 positions match TRBD2. CDR3 length: 15 amino acids. V shed 2 bases and J 4 bases; nucleotides not matched to a gene: 6. Germline CDR1 reads DFQATT; CDR2 reads SNEGSKA (reference sequence). The CDR3 DNA reads TGCAGTGCTAGAAACCCTAGCGGGAGTTCAGATACGCAGTATTTT. Translation gives CSARNPSGSSDTQYF.

The gene calls are TRBV29-1 and TRBJ2-1, with 9 bases fitting TRBD2. The CDR3 covers 18 residues. V shed 4 bases and J 0 bases; nucleotides not matched to a gene: 13. CDR1 is SQVTM and CDR2 is ANQGSEA in the germline V gene. CDR3 sequence reads: CSVVLVRGGAASYNEQFF. The DNA for the CDR3 is TGCAGCGTTGTGTTGGTTCGCGGGGGGGCCGCCTCCTACAATGAGCAGTTCTTC.

The chain recombines TRBV12-3 or TRBV12-4 with TRBJ1-1; D is ambiguous. This CDR3 spans 13 amino acids. Trimming pared 6 bases from V and 2 bases from J, leaving 10 bases between. In DNA, the CDR3 is TGTGCCAGCAGACAACACGGAAACACTGAAGCTTTCTTT. It encodes CASRQHGNTEAFF.

This clonotype has at least ten counts. This chain joins TRBV20-1 and TRBJ2-7; D tentatively fits TRBD1 or TRBD2 (5 bases each). The V gene lost 3 bases and the J gene lost 0 bases, with 15 bases spanning the gap. In germline, CDR1 is DFQATT, CDR2 SNEGSKA (reference sequence). This CDR3 has 15 amino acids. CDR3 sequence (DNA): TGCAGTGCTAGTTCGGGGACGTTGAGCTCCTACGAGCAGTACTTC. Its translation is CSASSGTLSSYEQYF.

This chain uses TRBV25-1 with TRBJ1-1; maybe TRBD1 (6 bases). CDR3 length: 14 residues. Between the trimmed V and J ends, which lost 4 bases and 4 bases, there was a span of 13 bases. CDR1 MGHDK and CDR2 SYGVNS come from the germline V gene. CDR3 loop: CASSVTGRATEAFF. The CDR3 DNA sequence: TGTGCCAGCAGTGTAACAGGGCGAGCCACTGAAGCTTTCTTT. The variable domain in full, completed from reference TRBV25-1 and TRBJ1-1, reads EADIYQTPRYLVIGTGKKITLECSQTMGHDKMYWYQQDPGMELHLIHYSYGVNSTEKGDLSSESTVSRIRTEHFPLTLESARPSHTSQYLCASSVTGRATEAFFGQGTRLTVV.

This clonotype was picked up many times. The chain links TRBV4-3 to TRBJ1-4; D perhaps matches TRBD1 (5 bases). Per germline, CDR1 LGHNA and CDR2 YSLEER. This CDR3 contains 16 residues. V was shortened by 1 base and J by 4 bases, with 13 bases between the two germline ends. The CDR3 loop is CASSQAYKGFNEKLFF. The CDR3 DNA reads as TGCGCCAGCAGCCAAGCTTACAAGGGGTTTAATGAAAAACTGTTTTTT.

This chain connects TRBV12-3 or TRBV12-4 to TRBJ2-1; 10 bases agree with TRBD2. The CDR3 sequence is 15 residues long. The V gene end was trimmed by 3 bases and the J gene end by 8 bases; junction bases not matched to a gene: 7. CDR3 sequence reads: CASSFRLAGVHEQFF. CDR3 sequence (DNA): TGTGCCAGCAGTTTCCGGCTAGCGGGAGTACATGAGCAGTTCTTC.

This chain joins TRBV12-3 or TRBV12-4 and TRBJ1-1; TRBD1 aligns across 8 bases. This CDR3 has 13 residues. V lost 6 bases and J lost 4; bases outside the gene matches: 4. The CDR3 sequence is CASRNRGSTEAFF. CDR3 DNA: TGTGCCAGCAGGAACAGGGGGAGCACTGAAGCTTTCTTT.